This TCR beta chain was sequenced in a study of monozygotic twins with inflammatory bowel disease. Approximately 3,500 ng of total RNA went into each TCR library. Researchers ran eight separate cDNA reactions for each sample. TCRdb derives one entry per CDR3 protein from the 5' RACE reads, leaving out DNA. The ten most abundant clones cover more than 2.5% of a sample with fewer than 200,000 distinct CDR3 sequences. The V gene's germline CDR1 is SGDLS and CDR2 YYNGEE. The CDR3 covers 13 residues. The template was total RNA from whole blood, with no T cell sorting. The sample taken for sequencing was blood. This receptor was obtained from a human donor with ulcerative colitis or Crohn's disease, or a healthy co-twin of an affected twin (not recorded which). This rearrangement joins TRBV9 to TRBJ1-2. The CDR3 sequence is CASSVEEGYGYTF.